The subject of this entry is one T cell receptor (beta chain). No antigen is known for it. Other DNA sequences in this sample translate to the same CDR3. Alopecia areata patients provided lesional scalp punch biopsies and peripheral blood, both collected for the study. This sample was included in a study of CD8+ T cells in alopecia areata. Study outcomes and limitations: Relative to normal scalp, lesional scalp, especially alopecia totalis/universalis, showed higher clonality.

Extraction of RNA preceded its reverse transcription into cDNA, which served as the sequencing template. Libraries were prepared by immunoSEQ multiplex PCR; TCRdb keeps only in-frame clonotypes and omits some of them. The sample has about 110,000 clones, 45% to 60% seen once. This CDR3 region has 12 residues. Trimming cost V 2 bases and J 7 bases, with 9 bases left between them. Germline lookup yields CDR1 MNHEY and CDR2 SVGAGI. J is TRBJ2-7 and V is TRBV6-5; TRBD1 is a possible D gene (6 bases). The sequenced sample was NKG2D-low CD8+ T cells sorted from blood. The sequence was collected from a human donor with alopecia areata. The CDR3 bases are TGTGCCAGCAGTTACGCAGGGGATGAGCAGTACTTC. Translated: CASSYAGDEQYF.